This entry features one TCR beta chain sequence. Its antigen is not identified. This entry is derived from a study of T cell responses to AZD1222 COVID-19 vaccine. Study conclusions and caveats: Researchers took repertoire samples only after the peak T cell response had come. Rises in breadth and depth of Spike-specific TCRs came after two AZD1222 doses.

The germline V gene has CDR1 MNHEY and CDR2 SVGEGT. This CDR3 comprises 11 residues. The ends were cut back, 5 bases at V and 2 bases at J, with 2 bases in the middle. Clones were sequenced by immunoSEQ multiplex PCR, and TCRdb holds only the in-frame ones, with some missing. Of about 140,000 clones listed, 80% to 95% are singletons. The gene calls are TRBV6-2 or TRBV6-3 and TRBJ2-3; D remains ambiguous. The TCR was taken from an adult in good health. The sample here was peripheral blood, taken on day 0 of AZD1222 vaccination. This CDR3 is CASSNTDTQYF. DNA of the CDR3: TGTGCCAGCAGTAACACAGATACGCAGTATTTT.